Each of the 25 T cell receptor beta chains below was sequenced from the same sample in a study of cytomegalovirus exposure and HLA in healthy donors. The data were produced by immunoSEQ multiplex PCR, yet TCRdb's version contains in-frame clones alone and is incomplete. This table has about 110,000 clones, under 85% appearing once. The sequencing input was PBMCs. Receptors were obtained from a woman in her late teens or twenties in good health and CMV-seronegative.

Written as DNA, the CDR3 is TGTGCCAGTAGTCCTCGGACAGTCATCCCCTACGAGCAGTACTTC. Its translation: CASSPRTVIPYEQYF. The rearrangement links TRBV19 to TRBJ2-7, with D possibly TRBD1 on 6 matching bases. From germline, CDR1 is LNHDA and CDR2 SQIVND (reference sequence). The CDR3 has 15 amino acids. V was trimmed by 5 bases and J by 2 bases, leaving 16 bases between them.

The chain recombines TRBV28 with TRBJ2-3, with 7 positions matching TRBD1. The CDR3 loop spans 13 amino acids. Germline trimming cut 6 bases from V and 10 bases from J; bases unmatched to any gene: 10. Germline V gives CDR1 MDHEN, CDR2 SYDVKM. The CDR3 region is CASSLTGAGAQYF. The CDR3 DNA reads TGTGCCAGCAGCCTAACAGGGGCCGGGGCGCAGTATTTT.

This chain connects TRBV5-1 to TRBJ1-2; 11 bases map to TRBD1. The CDR3 contains 14 residues. Germline-derived CDR1 and CDR2 are SGHRS and YFSETQ. V dropped 4 bases and J dropped 7; count of bases not matched to a gene: 6. The CDR3 here is CASSPGTGGSGYTF. CDR3 coding DNA: TGCGCCAGCAGCCCCGGGACAGGGGGGTCTGGCTACACCTTC.

This chain links TRBV10-3 with TRBJ1-5; 8 bases are a match to TRBD1. This CDR3 spans 14 amino acids. The V gene end was trimmed by 5 bases and the J gene end by 4 bases; junction bases not matched to a gene: 4. Looked up from germline, CDR1 is ENHRY and CDR2 is SYGVKD. CDR3 sequence reads: CAISWTGTNQPQHF. The CDR3, as DNA: TGTGCCATCAGTTGGACAGGGACTAATCAGCCCCAGCATTTT.

V and J are TRBV7-9 and TRBJ2-2; perhaps TRBD2 as D (6 bases). The V end was cut by 4 bases, the J end by 7 bases, with 13 bases between. CDR1 is SEHNR and CDR2 is FQNEAQ in the germline V gene (reference sequence). This CDR3 contains 14 residues. The CDR3 bases are TGTGCCAGCAGCTCTGCACTAGCAATCGGGGAGCTGTTTTTT. Translating gives CASSSALAIGELFF.

This chain connects TRBV5-6 to TRBJ1-4; 7 bases are shared with TRBD1. With 2 bases clipped from V and 8 bases from J, the junction kept 3 bases outside the gene matches. Germline lookup yields CDR1 SGHDT and CDR2 YYEEEE. This CDR3 comprises 13 residues. Here the CDR3 reads CASSFPGGEKLFF. The CDR3 DNA sequence: TGTGCCAGCAGCTTCCCAGGGGGAGAAAAACTGTTTTTT.

This clone has only one observation. The V gene is TRBV5-1, the J gene TRBJ2-3, with 11 positions matching TRBD2. V lost 4 bases, J lost 5 bases, and 9 bases stayed unmatched. CDR1 and CDR2 (germline): SGHRS, YFSETQ. This CDR3 spans 16 amino acids. Written as DNA, the CDR3 is TGCGCCAGCAGCGCTGGGGTAGCGGGGGGGCAAGATACGCAGTATTTT. This gives the protein CASSAGVAGGQDTQYF. The entire variable domain, with the rest obtained from reference TRBV5-1 and TRBJ2-3, is as follows: KAGVTQTPRYLIKTRGQQVTLSCSPISGHRSVSWYQQTPGQGLQFLFEYFSETQRNKGNFPGRFSGRQFSNSRSEMNVSTLELGDSALYLCASSAGVAGGQDTQYFGPGTRLTVL.

The chain has TRBV6-5 and TRBJ1-1, with 7 positions matching TRBD1. V shed 8 bases and J 2 bases; nucleotides not matched to a gene: 11. This CDR3 is built from 15 residues. Germline CDR1 MNHEY, CDR2 SVGAGI. Written as DNA, the CDR3 is TGTGCCAGCTCCCCCCGGAGGGGGCGCAACACTGAAGCTTTCTTT. This sequence encodes CASSPRRGRNTEAFF.

This clone has only a few counts. The chain uses TRBV27 and TRBJ1-6, with 9 bases that match TRBD1. The ends lost 8 bases at V and 7 bases at J; junction bases unmatched: 6. This CDR3 region has 14 residues. Germline V lookup: CDR1 MNHEY, CDR2 SMNVEV (reference sequence). This CDR3 is CASSLTGGNSPLHF. Written as DNA, the CDR3 is TGTGCCAGCTCATTAACAGGGGGCAATTCACCCCTCCACTTT.

CDR3 nucleotide sequence: TGTGCCAGCAGCTTAGCAGGGGGGGGCTATGGCTACACCTTC. It yields the protein CASSLAGGGYGYTF. The V gene is TRBV7-9, the J gene TRBJ1-2; perhaps TRBD1 as D (6 bases). Germline V gives CDR1 SEHNR, CDR2 FQNEAQ (reference sequence). The germline V and J ends were trimmed by 0 bases and 4 bases, with 9 bases remaining between them. The CDR3 is 14 residues long.

The rearrangement joins TRBV9 to TRBJ1-2, with 11 bases that match TRBD1. CDR3 length: 14 residues. Trimming took 5 bases from V and 13 from J; bases not matched to a gene: 13. Germline V gives CDR1 SGDLS, CDR2 YYNGEE. The CDR3 sequence is CASRAEDRGQLGTF. The CDR3 region has the DNA TGTGCCAGCAGGGCCGAGGACAGGGGGCAATTGGGCACCTTC.

This clone was seen only a few times. This chain joins TRBV6-1 and TRBJ1-5, with TRBD1 identical over 7 bases. Trimming at V came to 2 bases and at J to 1 base, leaving 8 bases not matched to a gene. CDR1 and CDR2 from the germline V gene are MNHNS and SASEGT. CDR3 length: 17 amino acids. CDR3 coding DNA: TGTGCCAGCAGTGAATCGGGCAGGGGGACCAGCAATCAGCCCCAGCATTTT. Its translation: CASSESGRGTSNQPQHF.

The chain links TRBV13 to TRBJ2-1; maybe TRBD2 (6 bases). The CDR3 length is 14 residues. Between the trimmed V and J ends, which lost 4 bases and 1 base, there was a span of 8 bases. Germline CDR1 reads PRHDT; CDR2 reads FYEKMQ (reference sequence). Here the CDR3 DNA reads TGTGCCAGCAGCTCCGGGACTTCCTACAATGAGCAGTTCTTC. Translated, it gives CASSSGTSYNEQFF.

The chain has TRBV6-1 and TRBJ2-1; the match to TRBD2 covers 9 bases. The CDR3 has 16 amino acids. The trim removed 2 bases at V and 8 bases at J, leaving 10 bases unmatched. The germline CDR1 and CDR2 sequences are MNHNS and SASEGT. DNA for the CDR3: TGTGCCAGCAGTGAAATAAGCGGGGGGTCCCTCGATGAGCAGTTCTTC. This gives the protein CASSEISGGSLDEQFF.

V usage is TRBV27 and J usage is TRBJ1-1; a weak D match, TRBD1 (6 bases). The CDR3 runs 14 residues. Germline V gene sequence: CDR1 MNHEY, CDR2 SMNVEV (reference sequence). V lost 5 bases and J lost 1, with 11 bases in between. CDR3 loop: CASSARTANTEAFF. The DNA for the CDR3 is TGTGCCAGCAGTGCGAGGACAGCGAACACTGAAGCTTTCTTT.

The chain links TRBV15 to TRBJ1-5, with D unclear. The CDR3 is made up of 16 amino acids. V lost 0 bases, J lost 2 bases, and 11 bases lay in between. Germline V gene lookup returns CDR1 LNHNV and CDR2 YYDKDF (reference sequence). The CDR3 DNA is TGTGCCACCAGCAGAGAGGCGGACTGGGGCAATCAGCCCCAGCATTTT. This gives the protein CATSREADWGNQPQHF. The full variable domain, completed using reference TRBV15 and TRBJ1-5, is DAMVIQNPRYQVTQFGKPVTLSCSQTLNHNVMYWYQQKSSQAPKLLFHYYDKDFNNEADTPDNFQSRRPNTSFCFLDIRSPGLGDTAMYLCATSREADWGNQPQHFGDGTRLSIL.

The J gene is TRBJ2-7, the V gene TRBV10-1, with D unclear. CDR1 WNHNN and CDR2 SYGVQD come from the germline V gene (reference sequence). The CDR3 runs 12 residues. The V gene lost 8 bases and the J gene lost 0 bases, with 8 bases spanning the gap. The CDR3 DNA sequence: TGCGCCAGCGGAGATGGCTCCTACGAGCAGTACTTC. As protein: CASGDGSYEQYF.

This clone appeared a few times. This rearrangement joins TRBV5-8 to TRBJ1-1, with 9 bases that match TRBD1. J gave up 8 bases and V 4 bases, and 12 bases lay outside the gene matches. The CDR3 loop spans 15 amino acids. CDR1 is SGHTS and CDR2 is YDEGEE in the germline V gene. The DNA of the CDR3 is TGTGCCAGCAGCGGGGGGACAGGGAGGATAGAGGAAGCTTTCTTT. It codes for CASSGGTGRIEEAFF. Supplemented by reference TRBV5-8 and TRBJ1-1, the full variable domain reads EAGVTQSPTHLIKTRGQQATLRCSPISGHTSVYWYQQALGLGLQFLLWYDEGEERNRGNFPPRFSGRQFPNYSSELNVNALELEDSALYLCASSGGTGRIEEAFFGQGTRLTVV.

This chain connects TRBV30 to TRBJ2-6, with D unclear. Germline V gene data show CDR1 as GTSNPN and CDR2 as SVGIG (reference sequence). V lost 4 bases, J lost 4 bases, and 5 bases lay in between. This CDR3 is 12 amino acids long. CDR3 sequence reads: CAWNQGANVLTF. The CDR3 region has the DNA TGTGCCTGGAACCAGGGGGCCAACGTCCTGACTTTC. The whole variable domain, remainder taken from reference TRBV30 and TRBJ2-6, is SQTIHQWPATLVQPVGSPLSLECTVEGTSNPNLYWYRQAAGRGLQLLFYSVGIGQISSEVPQNLSASRPQDRQFILSSKKLLLSDSGFYLCAWNQGANVLTFGAGSRLTVL.

The V and J genes are TRBV27 and TRBJ2-1, with 9 bases aligning to TRBD2. Losses at the gene ends were 6 bases for V and 3 bases for J; bases not matched to a gene: 9. The length of the CDR3 is 16 residues. The V gene's germline CDR1 is MNHEY and CDR2 SMNVEV (reference sequence). The CDR3 here is CASRGSGGLNYNEQFF. The CDR3, as DNA: TGTGCCAGCAGGGGAAGCGGGGGGCTCAACTACAATGAGCAGTTCTTC.

The V gene is TRBV20-1, the J gene TRBJ2-4; perhaps TRBD1 as D (5 bases). This CDR3 is built from 11 residues. Germline values: CDR1 DFQATT, CDR2 SNEGSKA (reference sequence). V lost 6 bases, J lost 5 bases, and 8 bases lay in between. CDR3 in amino acids: CSATGENIQYF. The CDR3 DNA is TGCAGTGCCACAGGAGAAAACATTCAGTACTTC.

A single count supports this clone. The V call is TRBV6-1, the J call TRBJ2-2, with D possibly TRBD1 on 5 matching bases. V was shortened by 4 bases and J by 6 bases, with 9 bases between the two germline ends. Per the germline V gene, CDR1 is MNHNS and CDR2 is SASEGT. The CDR3 is 13 amino acids. The CDR3 sequence is CASSATGSGELFF. Written as DNA, the CDR3 is TGTGCCAGCAGTGCAACAGGTTCCGGGGAGCTGTTTTTT.

The chain is built from TRBV4-1 and TRBJ1-1; D is uncertain. CDR3 length: 13 amino acids. The germline V gene encodes CDR1 MGHRA and CDR2 YSYEKL. Trimming took off 1 base at V and 8 bases at J, with 11 bases between the two ends. Here the CDR3 reads CASSQGLSLEAFF. The CDR3 DNA is TGCGCCAGCAGCCAAGGTCTGTCCCTCGAAGCTTTCTTT.

The V gene is TRBV6-1, the J gene TRBJ1-3; 8 bases line up with TRBD1. The V gene end was trimmed by 10 bases and the J gene end by 3 bases; junction bases not matched to a gene: 8. In germline, CDR1 is MNHNS, CDR2 SASEGT. The CDR3 covers 14 residues. The CDR3 nucleotides read TGTGCCAACTCAGGACAGGGAGGTGGAAACACCATATATTTT. As protein: CANSGQGGGNTIYF.

The chain joins TRBV18 to TRBJ2-1, with D perhaps matching TRBD1 (6 bases). Germline V gene data show CDR1 as KGHSH and CDR2 as LQKENI. This CDR3 spans 13 amino acids. V was cut by 6 bases and J by 7 bases, with 13 bases left in between. CDR3 sequence: CASSTGLGNEQFF. The CDR3 DNA reads as TGTGCCAGCTCTACAGGGCTCGGGAATGAGCAGTTCTTC.